The 27 T cell receptor beta chains below were found in one sample sequenced in a study of shared clonotypes between healthy human individuals. Here immunoSEQ multiplex PCR was the method, and the copy in TCRdb shows in-frame clones only, minus some. The data show approximately 530,000 clones, with about 96% seen just once and 0.064% held by the top ten. The sample taken for sequencing was naive CD4+ T cells sorted from blood. Subset reported: CD45RA+ positively selected. The source of these receptors is a woman in her twenties or thirties in good health.

This clone was observed once. The chain employs TRBV29-1 and TRBJ2-5, with TRBD2 identical over 12 bases. The CDR3 extends over 13 amino acids. CDR1 is SQVTM and CDR2 is ANQGSEA in the germline V gene. The V and J ends lost 6 bases and 5 bases, in that order; junction bases with no gene match: 4. The CDR3 loop is CSVPSGRGETQYF. The DNA for the CDR3 is TGCAGCGTCCCTAGCGGGAGGGGTGAGACCCAGTACTTC. The variable domain in full, completed from reference TRBV29-1 and TRBJ2-5, reads SAVISQKPSRDICQRGTSLTIQCQVDSQVTMMFWYRQQPGQSLTLIATANQGSEATYESGFVIDKFPISRPNLTFSTLTVSNMSPEDSSIYLCSVPSGRGETQYFGPGTRLLVL.

This clone was seen more than once but under ten times. The V call is TRBV18, the J call TRBJ2-7; 10 bases fit TRBD1. Trimming took 4 bases from V and 5 from J; bases not matched to a gene: 2. The germline gives CDR1 KGHSH, CDR2 LQKENI. The CDR3 length is 13 residues. The DNA of the CDR3 is TGTGCCAGCTCACGAGGGACAGGGGACGAGCAGTACTTC. It codes for CASSRGTGDEQYF.

The V call is TRBV6-5, the J call TRBJ2-2, with D uncertain. This CDR3 has 15 amino acids. The germline gives CDR1 MNHEY, CDR2 SVGAGI. The ends were cut back, 5 bases at V and 0 bases at J, with 10 bases in the middle. The DNA of the CDR3 is TGTGCCAGCAGTCTGCATAATACGAACACCGGGGAGCTGTTTTTT. Translating gives CASSLHNTNTGELFF.

The CDR3 nucleotides are TGTGCCAGCAGTTTTGGGACGAGGACAGGGATGCTCGAGCAGTACTTC. This gives the protein CASSFGTRTGMLEQYF. This chain connects TRBV5-4 to TRBJ2-7, with 8 bases aligning to TRBD1. CDR3 length: 16 residues. Germline V lookup: CDR1 SGHNT, CDR2 YYREEE (reference sequence). With V trimmed by 5 bases and J by 6 bases, 16 bases remained unmatched. The full variable domain, its missing parts supplied by reference TRBV5-4 and TRBJ2-7, is ETGVTQSPTHLIKTRGQQVTLRCSSQSGHNTVSWYQQALGQGPQFIFQYYREEENGRGNFPPRFSGLQFPNYSSELNVNALELDDSALYLCASSFGTRTGMLEQYFGPGTRLTVT.

V is TRBV6-6 and J is TRBJ2-5; 10 bases are a match to TRBD1. Trimming at V came to 4 bases and at J to 4 bases, leaving 3 bases not matched to a gene. The germline V gene encodes CDR1 MNHNY and CDR2 SVGAGI (reference sequence). The CDR3 runs 14 residues. The CDR3: CASSSRDRGETQYF. As DNA, the CDR3 is TGTGCCAGCAGTTCTCGGGACAGGGGAGAGACCCAGTACTTC.

The rearrangement uses TRBV2 and TRBJ1-1; weak D call: TRBD1 (6 bases). Trimming removed 3 bases at V and 4 bases at J, with 12 bases between. The germline gives CDR1 SNHLY, CDR2 FYNNEI. This CDR3 has 14 amino acids. The CDR3 protein is CASSEQGGTTEAFF. The CDR3 DNA sequence: TGTGCCAGCAGTGAGCAAGGGGGAACCACTGAAGCTTTCTTT.

The chain links TRBV5-4 to TRBJ2-3; no definite D call. The germline V gene encodes CDR1 SGHNT and CDR2 YYREEE (reference sequence). The CDR3 has 13 residues. V was clipped by 6 bases and J by 4 bases, with 12 bases between them. CDR3 region: CASTKENSDTQYF. CDR3 nucleotide sequence: TGTGCCAGCACAAAAGAGAACTCAGATACGCAGTATTTT. The entire variable domain, with the rest obtained from reference TRBV5-4 and TRBJ2-3, is as follows: ETGVTQSPTHLIKTRGQQVTLRCSSQSGHNTVSWYQQALGQGPQFIFQYYREEENGRGNFPPRFSGLQFPNYSSELNVNALELDDSALYLCASTKENSDTQYFGPGTRLTVL.

The rearrangement links TRBV10-1 to TRBJ2-7; D is uncertain. The CDR3 has 12 residues. Trimming pared 3 bases from V and 5 bases from J, leaving 8 bases between. CDR1 and CDR2 (germline): WNHNN, SYGVQD (reference sequence). The CDR3 is CASSDRLDEQYF. CDR3 in DNA: TGCGCCAGCAGTGACAGGCTAGACGAGCAGTACTTC.

V and J are TRBV5-6 and TRBJ1-4; D gene ambiguous. Germline CDR1 and CDR2: SGHDT and YYEEEE. The V end was cut by 4 bases, the J end by 0 bases, with 10 bases between. The CDR3 loop spans 15 amino acids. CDR3 amino acids: CASSLHDTTNEKLFF. The DNA of the CDR3 is TGTGCCAGCAGCCTCCATGATACAACTAATGAAAAACTGTTTTTT. Drawing the rest from reference TRBV5-6 and TRBJ1-4, the complete variable domain is DAGVTQSPTHLIKTRGQQVTLRCSPKSGHDTVSWYQQALGQGPQFIFQYYEEEERQRGNFPDRFSGHQFPNYSSELNVNALLLGDSALYLCASSLHDTTNEKLFFGSGTQLSVL.

The chain carries TRBV27 and TRBJ2-4; 7 nucleotides align to TRBD2. The V gene's germline CDR1 is MNHEY and CDR2 SMNVEV (reference sequence). The CDR3 consists of 14 residues. V was clipped by 3 bases and J by 8 bases; unmatched bases: 7. The DNA of the CDR3 is TGTGCCAGCAGTTTGATAATGAGCGGGGACATTCAGTACTTC. It yields the protein CASSLIMSGDIQYF.

The V call is TRBV27, the J call TRBJ1-2; D remains ambiguous. Germline-derived CDR1 and CDR2 are MNHEY and SMNVEV (reference sequence). The length of the CDR3 is 14 residues. Trimming stripped 6 bases from V and 3 bases from J, with 14 bases between. CDR3 bases: TGTGCCAGCAGCCTCGGGCCCCGGTACTATGGCTACACCTTC. It yields the protein CASSLGPRYYGYTF.

The chain couples TRBV5-8 to TRBJ1-5, with D tentatively TRBD1 (5 bases). This CDR3 region has 16 residues. V lost 3 bases, J lost 1 base, and 14 bases lay in between. Germline V lookup: CDR1 SGHTS, CDR2 YDEGEE. The DNA of the CDR3 is TGTGCCAGCAGCTCCCACCTCGGGACGAGCAATCAGCCCCAGCATTTT. This sequence encodes CASSSHLGTSNQPQHF. Complete variable domain (other parts from reference TRBV5-8 and TRBJ1-5): EAGVTQSPTHLIKTRGQQATLRCSPISGHTSVYWYQQALGLGLQFLLWYDEGEERNRGNFPPRFSGRQFPNYSSELNVNALELEDSALYLCASSSHLGTSNQPQHFGDGTRLSIL.

This chain uses TRBV28 with TRBJ1-3, with 11 bases lining up with TRBD1. Germline V CDR1 and CDR2: MDHEN, SYDVKM. The CDR3 consists of 16 residues. J gave up 5 bases and V 1 base, and 4 bases lay outside the gene matches. CDR3 region: CASSLSGDRGRNTIYF. The CDR3 nucleotides read TGTGCCAGCAGTTTATCGGGGGACAGGGGGAGAAACACCATATATTTT.

V and J are TRBV10-3 and TRBJ2-7, with 12 nucleotides matching TRBD2. V lost 6 bases and J lost 4; bases outside the gene matches: 1. The CDR3 consists of 13 residues. The germline V gene has CDR1 ENHRY and CDR2 SYGVKD. CDR3 region: CAIRGTSGYEQYF. DNA for the CDR3: TGTGCCATCAGGGGGACTAGCGGGTACGAGCAGTACTTC.

The genes are TRBV6-4 and TRBJ2-7; either TRBD1 or TRBD2 may fit D (5 bases each). V was pared by 2 bases and J by 4 bases, with 21 bases between. The germline gives CDR1 MRHNA, CDR2 SNTAGT. The CDR3 totals 17 residues. The CDR3 protein is CASSDGRGERLEYEQYF. CDR3 nucleotide sequence: TGTGCCAGCAGTGACGGAAGAGGGGAGCGTTTAGAATACGAGCAGTACTTC.

The chain uses TRBV11-2 and TRBJ2-6; either TRBD1 or TRBD2 may supply D (5 bases each). This CDR3 is 19 amino acids long. Germline V gene data show CDR1 as SGHAT and CDR2 as FQNNGV. Trimming pared 0 bases from V and 2 bases from J, leaving 17 bases between. This chain's CDR3 is CASSLDRGTPGAGANVLTF. The CDR3 DNA reads as TGTGCCAGCAGCTTAGATCGGGGCACCCCAGGAGCTGGGGCCAACGTCCTGACTTTC.

The chain employs TRBV11-1 and TRBJ2-3, with D tentatively TRBD2 (5 bases). The CDR3 spans 15 residues. CDR1 is SGHAT and CDR2 is FQDESV in the germline V gene (reference sequence). V dropped 5 bases and J dropped 2 bases, with 14 bases sitting between them. This CDR3 is CASSRDGLNTDTQYF. CDR3 nucleotide sequence: TGTGCCAGCAGCAGAGACGGACTGAACACAGATACGCAGTATTTT.

The CDR3 DNA reads TGTGCCAGCAGTTTAATAGGGAACACTGAAGCTTTCTTT. Translating gives CASSLIGNTEAFF. V usage is TRBV28 and J usage is TRBJ1-1, with D unresolved. CDR1 MDHEN and CDR2 SYDVKM come from the germline V gene. The germline V and J ends were trimmed by 2 bases and 1 base, with 5 bases remaining between them. The CDR3 sequence is 13 residues long. The full variable domain, with the rest looked up from reference TRBV28 and TRBJ1-1, is DVKVTQSSRYLVKRTGEKVFLECVQDMDHENMFWYRQDPGLGLRLIYFSYDVKMKEKGDIPEGYSVSREKKERFSLILESASTNQTSMYLCASSLIGNTEAFFGQGTRLTVV.

The CDR3 coding sequence is TGTGCCAGCAGTTTCGAGCGCAGCACAGATACGCAGTATTTT. It translates to CASSFERSTDTQYF. The J gene is TRBJ2-3, the V gene TRBV27; the D is unclear. The germline gives CDR1 MNHEY, CDR2 SMNVEV (reference sequence). This CDR3 spans 14 amino acids. Trimming removed 3 bases at V and 0 bases at J, with 7 bases between.

This sequence joins TRBV19 and TRBJ1-2; TRBD1 matches 8 bases. V was pared by 2 bases and J by 4 bases, with 6 bases of the junction left unmatched. This CDR3 is 15 amino acids long. Germline lookup yields CDR1 LNHDA and CDR2 SQIVND (reference sequence). DNA for the CDR3: TGTGCCAGTAGTATATTGCCAGGGGGCAGCTATGGCTACACCTTC. Translation: CASSILPGGSYGYTF.

Only one count was recorded for this clone. Distinct nucleotide sequences in the sample also encode this CDR3. CDR3 in amino acids: CASSSTSGSYEQYF. In DNA form, the CDR3 reads TGTGCCAGCAGCTCTACTAGCGGGAGCTACGAGCAGTACTTC. The V gene is TRBV28, the J gene TRBJ2-7, with TRBD2 matching over 11 bases. The CDR3 sequence is 14 residues long. V dropped 6 bases and J dropped 3; count of bases not matched to a gene: 4. Per germline, CDR1 MDHEN and CDR2 SYDVKM.

The V call is TRBV27, the J call TRBJ1-5; no definite D call. The CDR3 is 15 residues long. V was shortened by 1 base and J by 3 bases, with 10 bases between the two germline ends. CDR1 and CDR2 from the germline V gene are MNHEY and SMNVEV (reference sequence). CDR3 in amino acids: CASSLLGGNNQPQHF. DNA for the CDR3: TGTGCCAGCAGTTTATTGGGTGGGAACAATCAGCCCCAGCATTTT.

The genes are TRBV5-1 and TRBJ2-5, with 11 nucleotides matching TRBD2. Losses at the gene ends were 4 bases for V and 2 bases for J; bases not matched to a gene: 7. The germline V gene encodes CDR1 SGHRS and CDR2 YFSETQ. This CDR3 spans 16 amino acids. The CDR3 DNA reads as TGCGCCAGCAGCGTCACGGGACTAGCGGCTCAAGAGACCCAGTACTTC. Protein sequence: CASSVTGLAAQETQYF.

The chain is built from TRBV5-1 and TRBJ2-5; perhaps D is TRBD1 or TRBD2 (5 bases each). Germline CDR1 is SGHRS and CDR2 is YFSETQ. Trimming took off 0 bases at V and 5 bases at J, with 11 bases between the two ends. This CDR3 region has 14 residues. The DNA for the CDR3 is TGCGCCAGCAGCTTGGGAGGGGTAGCTGAGACCCAGTACTTC. Translation gives CASSLGGVAETQYF.

The chain couples TRBV7-9 to TRBJ1-5; D perhaps matches TRBD1 (6 bases). Germline CDR1 SEHNR, CDR2 FQNEAQ (reference sequence). Trimming took 5 bases from V and 7 from J, leaving 12 bases between them. The CDR3 runs 13 residues. The CDR3 DNA reads as TGTGCCAGCAGCCCCGTACAGGGACAGCCCCAGCATTTT. Its protein product is CASSPVQGQPQHF.

J is TRBJ1-4 and V is TRBV19; 10 bases map to TRBD1. The CDR3 runs to 16 residues. Trimming cost V 3 bases and J 6 bases; bases outside gene matches: 7. CDR1 and CDR2 from the germline V gene are LNHDA and SQIVND (reference sequence). DNA of the CDR3: TGTGCCAGTAGTATCCGACAGGGGGCGAGGGATGAAAAACTGTTTTTT. Its protein is CASSIRQGARDEKLFF.

This chain uses TRBV28 with TRBJ2-3; 8 bases agree with TRBD1. CDR1 and CDR2 from the germline V gene are MDHEN and SYDVKM. The length of the CDR3 is 17 residues. Unmatched junction bases numbered 14, after V lost 3 bases and J lost 6 bases. CDR3 residues: CASSFSSATGAWDTQYF. The DNA of the CDR3 is TGTGCCAGCAGTTTCTCATCCGCGACAGGGGCTTGGGATACGCAGTATTTT. The entire variable domain, with the rest obtained from reference TRBV28 and TRBJ2-3, is as follows: DVKVTQSSRYLVKRTGEKVFLECVQDMDHENMFWYRQDPGLGLRLIYFSYDVKMKEKGDIPEGYSVSREKKERFSLILESASTNQTSMYLCASSFSSATGAWDTQYFGPGTRLTVL.